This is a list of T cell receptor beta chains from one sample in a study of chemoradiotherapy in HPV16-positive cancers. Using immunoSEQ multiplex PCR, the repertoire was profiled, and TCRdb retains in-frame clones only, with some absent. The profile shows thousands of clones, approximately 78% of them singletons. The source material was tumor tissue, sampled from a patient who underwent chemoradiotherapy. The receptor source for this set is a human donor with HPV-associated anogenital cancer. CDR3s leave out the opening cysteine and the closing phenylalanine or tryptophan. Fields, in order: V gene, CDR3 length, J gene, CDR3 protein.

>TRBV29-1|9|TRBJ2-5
SVSGRETQY
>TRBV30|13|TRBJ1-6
AWSVLGSYNSPLH
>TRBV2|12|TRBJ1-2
ASSWQVDNYGYT
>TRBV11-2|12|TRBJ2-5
ASSFSQGPEIQY
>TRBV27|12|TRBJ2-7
ASSLSWTSYEQY
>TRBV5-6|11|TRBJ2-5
ASSPRPMETQY
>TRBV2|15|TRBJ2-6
ASRTIGTVSGANVLT
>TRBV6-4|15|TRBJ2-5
ASSRPNIRGFRETQY
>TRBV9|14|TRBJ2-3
ASSITAGGFTDTQY
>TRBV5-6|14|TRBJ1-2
ASSFRQDSLWLGYT
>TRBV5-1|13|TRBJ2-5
ASSLVPGLQETQY
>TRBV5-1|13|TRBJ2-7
ASSWAPATTYEQY
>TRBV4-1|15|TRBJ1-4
ASSQGDGYGTNEKLF
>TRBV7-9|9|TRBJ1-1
ASSLNTEAF
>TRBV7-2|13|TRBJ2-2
ASSPRQGFTGELF
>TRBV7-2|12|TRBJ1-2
ASSLLGVGYGYT